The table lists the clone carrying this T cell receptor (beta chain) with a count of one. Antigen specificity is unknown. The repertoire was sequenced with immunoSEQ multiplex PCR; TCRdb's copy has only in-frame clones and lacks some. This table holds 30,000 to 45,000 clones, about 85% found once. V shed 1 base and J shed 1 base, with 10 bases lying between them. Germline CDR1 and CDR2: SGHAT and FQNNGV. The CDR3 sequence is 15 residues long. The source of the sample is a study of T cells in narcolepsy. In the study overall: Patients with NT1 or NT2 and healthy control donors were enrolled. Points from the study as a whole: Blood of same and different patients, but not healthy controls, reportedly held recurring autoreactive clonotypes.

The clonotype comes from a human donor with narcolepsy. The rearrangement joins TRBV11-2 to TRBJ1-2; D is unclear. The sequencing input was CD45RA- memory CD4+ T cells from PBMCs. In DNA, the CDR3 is TGTGCCAGCAGCTTAGCCCGGGTGGTTAACTATGGCTACACCTTC. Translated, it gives CASSLARVVNYGYTF.